This T cell receptor beta chain was captured in a study of shared clonotypes between healthy human individuals. General study findings and limits: Only a few donors were included, so the genetic and exposure-history diversity represented was limited.

Germline CDR1 and CDR2: MDHEN and SYDVKM. Trimming took off 5 bases at V and 8 bases at J, with 15 bases between the two ends. The CDR3 loop spans 13 amino acids. Comments on this clone: Antigen: not known.

Cells designated naive CD8 were CD45RO-negative and were positively selected for CCR7, with terminally differentiated effector memory CD45RA+ cells excluded. Libraries were prepared by immunoSEQ multiplex PCR; TCRdb keeps only in-frame clonotypes and omits some of them. The sample includes roughly 2,000,000 clones, approximately 94% of them seen just once. The sequencing sample was made of naive CD8+ T cells sorted from blood. The sequence was collected from a man between 18 and 35 years old in good health. This chain connects TRBV28 to TRBJ1-1; possible D gene TRBD1, 5 bases. This CDR3 reads CASSPTRVPEAFF. CDR3 nucleotides: TGTGCCAGCAGTCCGACCAGGGTCCCCGAAGCTTTCTTT.